This TCR beta chain came from a study of blood T cell repertoires in COVID-19. At the level of the study: Sites across the United States, Italy and Spain contributed samples from acute and convalescent COVID-19.

Per the original data handling: Estimation of nucleated cell counts was performed using reference gene primer amplification. Data came from immunoSEQ multiplex PCR; TCRdb stores just in-frame clones and leaves some out. Clone size and the V and J calls come from that table; the DNA yielded D and trimming. The sample contains approximately 340,000 clones, about nine tenths of which appear only once. Trimming removed 2 bases from V and 8 bases from J; junction bases left unmatched: 6. Germline V gene data show CDR1 as GTSNPN and CDR2 as SVGIG (reference sequence). This CDR3 comprises 13 residues. Participant age was roughly 18 to 89 years, and participants resided in 25 or so US areas. Within the 2 weeks before study entry, each person in the exposed group met a COVID-19 case.

The receptor was isolated from a woman in her thirties or forties who had been exposed to COVID-19. This chain links TRBV30 with TRBJ2-1, with TRBD1 identical over 7 bases. The sequencing input was PBMCs or T cells enriched from blood (not recorded which). The CDR3 DNA reads as TGTGCCTGGAGTCAAGACAGGGCTTATGAGCAGTTCTTC. Its translation is CAWSQDRAYEQFF. The whole variable domain, remainder taken from reference TRBV30 and TRBJ2-1, is SQTIHQWPATLVQPVGSPLSLECTVEGTSNPNLYWYRQAAGRGLQLLFYSVGIGQISSEVPQNLSASRPQDRQFILSSKKLLLSDSGFYLCAWSQDRAYEQFFGPGTRLTVL.